Sequencing of this T cell receptor beta chain was carried out in a study of metastatic and nonmetastatic thyroid tumors. Whole-study context: The comparison covered peripheral blood and tumor or nodule tissue in malignant and benign thyroid patients.

The V gene's germline CDR1 is MNHEY and CDR2 SMNVEV (reference sequence). The CDR3 is made up of 14 amino acids. V shed 7 bases and J shed 8 bases, with 15 bases lying between them. This clone was observed many times. In the authors' methods: A distant-metastasis classifier for papillary thyroid cancer was built using CDR3 differences across clinicopathological groups. TCRdb called clones again from the PCR reads with MiXCR. TCRdb, not the original authors, processed these V and J calls. The repertoire has about 27,000 clones, around 14% of them found once; the top ten carry 15% to 17%. All patients reached thyroid surgery having received no treatment beforehand.

Specimen: blood. This receptor was identified in a male donor with papillary thyroid cancer or a benign thyroid nodule (not recorded which). Some clones in this sample may be carry-over from other donors' samples. The chain links TRBV27 to TRBJ1-6; tentative D call: TRBD1 (5 bases). CDR3 amino acids: CASKPGVKDSPLHF. CDR3 bases: TGTGCCAGCAAACCGGGGGTAAAGGATTCACCCCTCCACTTT.